This TCR beta chain comes out of a study of cytomegalovirus exposure and HLA in healthy donors. As for the study in general: The same platform as the approximately 730 first-cohort repertoires was used for the 95 to 150 validation repertoires, a later analysis reported.

As for this clone: Its target is unknown.

This CDR3 region has 16 residues. V lost 5 bases and J lost 4, with 20 bases in between. CDR1 and CDR2 from the germline V gene are MNHEY and SMNVEV (reference sequence). Repertoires were generated with immunoSEQ multiplex PCR, while TCRdb's copy carries only in-frame clones and drops some. The data contain some 150,000 clones, about 95% of them seen just once; the ten biggest clones take up 1.5% to 2%. The donors were members of the validation cohort comprising over 90 subjects, separate from the roughly 650-subject first cohort. Whole-study findings and limits: Altogether, more than 150 TCR beta chains were recorded as cytomegalovirus-associated. As was reported, the classifier diagnosed cytomegalovirus status with high specificity and sensitivity.

Sequenced input: PBMCs. The clonotype originates from a man aged 18-30 years in good health and CMV-seropositive. The V gene is TRBV27, the J gene TRBJ1-2, with D tentatively TRBD1 (6 bases). The CDR3 sequence is CASSLVGGRAIYGYTF. CDR3 nucleotides: TGTGCCAGCAGTCTGGTAGGGGGTAGGGCAATCTATGGCTACACCTTC.